This T cell receptor beta chain came from a study of vaccination effects on CD4 cells after COVID-19. Findings and caveats of the study: Of the vaccine-induced clones from healthy vaccinees, merely 1 of 255 recognized common cold coronaviruses as well.

The CDR3 length is 13 residues. The ends were cut back, 8 bases at V and 4 bases at J, with 12 bases in the middle. Germline CDR1 and CDR2: SNHLY and FYNNEI. Prior to sequencing, the ViraFEST assay stimulated PBMC with viral peptide pools, which expanded the antigen-specific CD4+ T cells. Cultured cells yielded isolated CD4+ T cells after more than nine days. Of the BNT162b2 and mRNA-1273 vaccines, participants received two doses of one or the other. Cultures of some 1.8 million PBMC per well contained about 9.5 IU/ml IL-2 plus 10 ug/ml peptides. With regard to this clone: Its antigen is unidentified.

The protocol was immunoSEQ multiplex PCR, while the TCRdb copy is restricted to in-frame clones and leaves out a portion. The data show under 35,000 clones, 65% to 80% seen once. V and J are TRBV2 and TRBJ2-1; D is undetermined. The sequence derives from a human donor who received a COVID-19 vaccine. Here the sequenced sample was CD4+ T cells from PBMCs cultured with HCoV-NL63 spike peptides, taken after COVID-19 vaccination. The CDR3 here is CASSELVYNEQFF. In DNA form, the CDR3 reads TGTGCCAGCTCCGAGTTGGTGTACAATGAGCAGTTCTTC.